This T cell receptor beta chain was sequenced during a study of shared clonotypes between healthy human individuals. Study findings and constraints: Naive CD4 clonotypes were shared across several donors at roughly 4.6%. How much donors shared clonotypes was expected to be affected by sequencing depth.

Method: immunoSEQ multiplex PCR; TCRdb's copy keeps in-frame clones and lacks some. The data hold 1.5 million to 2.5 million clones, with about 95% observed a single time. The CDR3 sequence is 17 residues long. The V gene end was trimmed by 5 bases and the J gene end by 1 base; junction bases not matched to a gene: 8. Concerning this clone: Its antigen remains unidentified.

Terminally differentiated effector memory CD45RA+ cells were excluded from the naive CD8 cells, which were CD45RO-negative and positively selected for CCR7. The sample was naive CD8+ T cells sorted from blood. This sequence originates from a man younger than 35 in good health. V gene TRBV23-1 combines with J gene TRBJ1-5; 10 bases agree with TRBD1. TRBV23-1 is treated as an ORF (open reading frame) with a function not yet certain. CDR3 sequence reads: CASSTDRDRGSNQPQHF. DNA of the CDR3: TGCGCCAGCAGTACGGACCGGGACAGGGGAAGCAATCAGCCCCAGCATTTT.